The clone carrying this T cell receptor beta chain was detected a few times. Its target is unknown. TCRdb re-derived calls from the 5' RACE reads in MiXCR, one entry per CDR3 protein. The table has roughly 25,000 distinct CDR3 sequences, 9.5% to 15% seen once. The time point: sample taken at primary tumor resection. Unsorted whole RNA of tumor, nontumor lung or frozen PBMC was sequenced. The cohort: approximately 66 early-stage, untreated non-small cell lung cancer patients. CDR3 size: 14 residues. Germline loops: CDR1 MNHNY, CDR2 SVGAGI (reference sequence). With 4 bases removed from V and 8 bases from J, the gap between germline ends came to 14 bases. These data come from a study of spatial heterogeneity in lung cancer. Overall study results and limits: The study found ubiquitous expanded tumor TCRs in blood more at resection than follow-up.

Sequenced material: PBMCs, taken at surgery. This sequence originates from a female donor with early-stage non-small cell lung cancer. The J gene is TRBJ1-4, the V gene TRBV6-6, with a possible D match to TRBD1 (6 bases). The CDR3 nucleotides read TGTGCCAGCAGTTCCCCAGGGGTCCGGGAAAAACTGTTTTTT. As protein: CASSSPGVREKLFF.